Here is one TCR beta chain with its context. What it recognizes is unknown. The record originates from a study of T cells in pancreatic ductal adenocarcinoma. The germline CDR1 and CDR2 sequences are PRHDT and FYEKMQ (reference sequence). The CDR3 extends over 14 amino acids. Trimming removed 5 bases from V and 7 bases from J, with 14 bases in between. Profiling relied on immunoSEQ multiplex PCR, and the TCRdb table lists in-frame clones only, not all of them. The table lists 100,000 or so clones, about 95% of them singletons. Surgery without prior neoadjuvant therapy was the treatment of the selected pancreatic ductal adenocarcinoma patients. Broader study findings: The resected pancreatic cancer cohort was biased toward the minority with early-stage disease. Blood clonality (around 0.066) did not differ significantly from tumor (about 0.12).

V usage is TRBV13 and J usage is TRBJ2-2; the D gene is possibly TRBD1 (6 bases). Sequenced material: PBMCs. This receptor was obtained from a human donor with pancreatic ductal adenocarcinoma. CDR3 loop: CASSPRGVDGELFF. The CDR3, as DNA: TGTGCCAGCAGCCCCAGGGGCGTGGACGGGGAGCTGTTTTTT.